This T cell receptor (beta chain) was found in a study of shared clonotypes between healthy human individuals. Whole-study findings and limits: Non-shared clonotypes showed lower generation probabilities than clonotypes common to all four donors. When naive CD4 clonotypes were compared across a handful of donors, about 4.8% were shared.

The method was immunoSEQ multiplex PCR; TCRdb's version includes in-frame clones alone and lacks a portion of them. Among almost 700,000 clones, 90% to 95% were seen once, and the ten largest hold 24%. The J segment lost 7 bases and the V segment lost 4 bases, leaving 9 bases of the junction unmatched. The CDR3 extends over 16 amino acids. Germline CDR1 is MDHEN and CDR2 is SYDVKM. Comment on this clone: The antigen remains undetermined.

CD45RO-negative cells were positively selected for CCR7, leaving out terminally differentiated effector memory CD45RA+ cells. The source of this sequence is a man aged 25 to 40 in good health. V and J are TRBV28 and TRBJ1-5, with TRBD1 matching over 11 bases. Sequencing was done on a sample of naive CD8+ T cells sorted from blood. In DNA, the CDR3 is TGTGCCAGCAGTTCCCGGACAGGGGGCCTTCGGCAGCCCCAGCATTTT. Translating it yields CASSSRTGGLRQPQHF.